The 18 T cell receptor beta chains listed next were all sequenced from one sample in a study of cytomegalovirus exposure and HLA in healthy donors. Primers for the PCR totalled 60 Vbeta and 13 Jbeta. Repertoires were generated with immunoSEQ multiplex PCR, while TCRdb's copy carries only in-frame clones and drops some. Here the sample spans about 170,000 clones, approximately 81% being singletons. The material sequenced was PBMCs. The receptor source for this set is a woman aged 45-59 years in good health and CMV-seronegative.

A few counts support this clone. The chain joins TRBV9 to TRBJ2-7; 10 bases match TRBD2. Trimming took 1 base from V and 7 from J; bases not matched to a gene: 8. The CDR3 extends over 15 amino acids. Germline CDR1 and CDR2: SGDLS and YYNGEE. The CDR3 here is CASSVSSGGAGEQYF. DNA of the CDR3: TGTGCCAGCAGCGTATCTAGCGGGGGTGCAGGGGAGCAGTACTTC.

The J gene is TRBJ1-2, the V gene TRBV6-5, with D possibly being TRBD1 (6 bases). Trimming took off 5 bases at V and 4 bases at J, with 11 bases between the two ends. This CDR3 has 13 residues. In germline, CDR1 is MNHEY, CDR2 SVGAGI. The CDR3 nucleotides are TGTGCCAGCAGTCCAGACAGGTCCTATGGCTACACCTTC. Translating it yields CASSPDRSYGYTF.

This sequence joins TRBV7-9 and TRBJ1-1; D is ambiguous. Trimming took 2 bases from V and 11 from J, leaving 15 bases between them. The V gene's germline CDR1 is SEHNR and CDR2 FQNEAQ (reference sequence). There are 13 residues in the CDR3. For the CDR3, the DNA is TGTGCCAGCAGCTTATACGAGGGTTTCGGGGCTTTCTTT. Protein product: CASSLYEGFGAFF.

For the CDR3, the DNA is TGTGCCAGCAGCTTAGGGCCTAGCGGGGCCGACAATGAGCAGTTCTTC. Its translation: CASSLGPSGADNEQFF. V is TRBV7-2 and J is TRBJ2-1; 9 bases match TRBD2. The CDR3 loop spans 16 amino acids. V dropped 1 base and J dropped 5; count of bases not matched to a gene: 6. CDR1 is SGHTA, CDR2 FQGNSA, per germline. Full variable domain (remainder filled in from reference TRBV7-2 and TRBJ2-1): GAGVSQSPSNKVTEKGKDVELRCDPISGHTALYWYRQSLGQGLEFLIYFQGNSAPDKSGLPSDRFSAERTGGSVSTLTIQRTQQEDSAVYLCASSLGPSGADNEQFFGPGTRLTVL.

A few counts support this clone. This rearrangement joins TRBV7-9 to TRBJ2-1; 9 bases agree with TRBD2. V trimming: 3 bases; J trimming: 10 bases; junction bases outside the gene matches: 4. The CDR3 has 13 amino acids. Germline-derived CDR1 and CDR2 are SEHNR and FQNEAQ (reference sequence). CDR3 DNA sequence: TGTGCCAGCAGCTTGCGGGAGGGCGGGGAGCAGTTCTTC. Translation: CASSLREGGEQFF.

This clone was counted a single time. The chain combines TRBV27 with TRBJ1-4; D remains unclear. The CDR3 consists of 14 residues. V lost 2 bases, J lost 3 bases, and 7 bases lay in between. Germline lookup yields CDR1 MNHEY and CDR2 SMNVEV (reference sequence). CDR3 DNA: TGTGCCAGCAGTTTAGGGCCGTCTAATGAAAAACTGTTTTTT. It specifies CASSLGPSNEKLFF. The full variable domain, completed using reference TRBV27 and TRBJ1-4, is EAQVTQNPRYLITVTGKKLTVTCSQNMNHEYMSWYRQDPGLGLRQIYYSMNVEVTDKGDVPEGYKVSRKEKRNFPLILESPSPNQTSLYFCASSLGPSNEKLFFGSGTQLSVL.

J is TRBJ1-2 and V is TRBV28; tentatively, D is TRBD1 (6 bases). Germline values: CDR1 MDHEN, CDR2 SYDVKM. Trimming took 7 bases from V and 8 from J, leaving 14 bases between them. This CDR3 comprises 12 residues. DNA of the CDR3: TGTGCCAGCAACTCGGGGGGCCGAGGCTACACCTTC. This codes for CASNSGGRGYTF.

The V gene is TRBV6-5, the J gene TRBJ1-1; D not resolved. V lost 6 bases and J 5 bases, leaving 7 bases between the germline ends. The CDR3 has 11 amino acids. CDR1 is MNHEY and CDR2 is SVGAGI in the germline V gene. The CDR3 region is CASRIQTEAFF. As DNA, the CDR3 is TGTGCCAGCAGGATCCAGACTGAAGCTTTCTTT.

The chain couples TRBV19 to TRBJ1-1; TRBD1 aligns across 7 bases. This CDR3 is built from 14 residues. Germline values: CDR1 LNHDA, CDR2 SQIVND (reference sequence). V gave up 3 bases and J gave up 5 bases; unmatched junction bases: 6. The CDR3 DNA is TGTGCCAGTAGTATTGGGACAGAAGGAACTGAAGCTTTCTTT. This codes for CASSIGTEGTEAFF.

The CDR3 DNA follows: TGTGCCAGCAGCGTAGCTCCCGCGGGGGGGCAGGGCAATGAGCAGTTCTTC. Its translation: CASSVAPAGGQGNEQFF. The genes are TRBV9 and TRBJ2-1; 9 bases map to TRBD2. This CDR3 is 17 amino acids long. CDR1 SGDLS and CDR2 YYNGEE come from the germline V gene. V dropped 0 bases and J dropped 6; count of bases not matched to a gene: 10.

A single count supports this clone. The CDR3 region has the DNA TGTGCCAGCAGTGGGGCAGGGGTAAACTATGGCTACACCTTC. Translated: CASSGAGVNYGYTF. The J gene is TRBJ1-2, the V gene TRBV2, with D possibly matching TRBD1 (6 bases). This CDR3 has 14 residues. Trimming pared 4 bases from V and 2 bases from J, leaving 11 bases between. Germline V gene sequence: CDR1 SNHLY, CDR2 FYNNEI.

The V gene is TRBV4-3, the J gene TRBJ1-2; D not resolved. The ends were cut back, 3 bases at V and 2 bases at J, with 7 bases in the middle. The CDR3 covers 13 residues. Germline V gene sequence: CDR1 LGHNA, CDR2 YSLEER. Here the CDR3 DNA reads TGCGCCAGCAGCCATTACACCAACTATGGCTACACCTTC. It encodes CASSHYTNYGYTF.

This chain uses TRBV13 with TRBJ2-1, with 7 bases aligning to TRBD1. This CDR3 region has 15 residues. V gave up 1 base and J gave up 9 bases; unmatched junction bases: 9. Germline CDR1 PRHDT, CDR2 FYEKMQ (reference sequence). Here the CDR3 reads CASSLEQGIDSEQFF. The CDR3 region has the DNA TGTGCCAGCAGCTTAGAACAGGGGATTGACAGTGAGCAGTTCTTC. Full variable domain (remainder filled in from reference TRBV13 and TRBJ2-1): AAGVIQSPRHLIKEKRETATLKCYPIPRHDTVYWYQQGPGQDPQFLISFYEKMQSDKGSIPDRFSAQQFSDYHSELNMSSLELGDSALYFCASSLEQGIDSEQFFGPGTRLTVL.

The V call is TRBV7-2, the J call TRBJ2-7, with D tentatively TRBD2 (6 bases). This CDR3 comprises 15 residues. CDR1 SGHTA and CDR2 FQGNSA come from the germline V gene. V was pared by 6 bases and J by 0 bases, with 15 bases between. The CDR3 here is CASREAVTSSYEQYF. In DNA form, the CDR3 reads TGTGCCAGCAGGGAGGCAGTGACTAGCTCCTACGAGCAGTACTTC.

J is TRBJ2-3 and V is TRBV6-6; 8 bases match TRBD2. The CDR3 is 15 residues long. Looked up from germline, CDR1 is MNHNY and CDR2 is SVGAGI (reference sequence). With 3 bases clipped from V and 2 bases from J, the junction kept 4 bases outside the gene matches. The CDR3 DNA reads as TGTGCCAGCAGTTATAGCGGGGATGCCACAGATACGCAGTATTTT. Protein product: CASSYSGDATDTQYF.

This sequence joins TRBV21-1 and TRBJ2-7; the DNA was not used to check the table's D call, TRBD1. TRBV21-1 is a listed pseudogene. The CDR3 consists of 19 residues. The CDR3 region is CASSKGAKTGQGSSYEQYF. DNA for the CDR3: TGTGCCAGCAGCAAAGGCGCCAAAACCGGACAGGGCAGCTCCTACGAGCAGTACTTC.

The gene calls are TRBV10-3 and TRBJ2-2; unclear D gene. Germline values: CDR1 ENHRY, CDR2 SYGVKD. V lost 6 bases and J 4 bases, leaving 12 bases between the germline ends. This CDR3 region has 14 residues. The CDR3 nucleotides read TGTGCCATCAGCTTAGCTTTAGGCACCGGGGAGCTGTTTTTT. Translated, it gives CAISLALGTGELFF.

The chain has TRBV10-3 and TRBJ2-7; possible D gene TRBD1, 5 bases. Germline V gene sequence: CDR1 ENHRY, CDR2 SYGVKD. CDR3 length equals 12 residues. Trimming stripped 8 bases from V and 5 bases from J, with 13 bases between. The DNA for the CDR3 is TGTGCCATCGGAGCATGGACAAACGAGCAGTACTTC. This gives the protein CAIGAWTNEQYF.